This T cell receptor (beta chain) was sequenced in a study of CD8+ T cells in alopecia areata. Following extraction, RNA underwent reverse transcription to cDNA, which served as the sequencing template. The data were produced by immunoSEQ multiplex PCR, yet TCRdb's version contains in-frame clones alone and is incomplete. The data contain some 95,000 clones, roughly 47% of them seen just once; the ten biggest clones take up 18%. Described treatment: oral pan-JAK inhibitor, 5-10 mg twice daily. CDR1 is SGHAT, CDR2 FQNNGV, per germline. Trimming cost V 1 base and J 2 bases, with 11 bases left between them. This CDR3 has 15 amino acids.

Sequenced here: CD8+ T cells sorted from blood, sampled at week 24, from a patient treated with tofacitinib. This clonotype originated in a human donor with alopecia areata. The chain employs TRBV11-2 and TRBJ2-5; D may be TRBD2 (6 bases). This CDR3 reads CASSLVGGIQETQYF. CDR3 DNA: TGTGCCAGCAGCTTAGTTGGCGGGATACAAGAGACCCAGTACTTC.